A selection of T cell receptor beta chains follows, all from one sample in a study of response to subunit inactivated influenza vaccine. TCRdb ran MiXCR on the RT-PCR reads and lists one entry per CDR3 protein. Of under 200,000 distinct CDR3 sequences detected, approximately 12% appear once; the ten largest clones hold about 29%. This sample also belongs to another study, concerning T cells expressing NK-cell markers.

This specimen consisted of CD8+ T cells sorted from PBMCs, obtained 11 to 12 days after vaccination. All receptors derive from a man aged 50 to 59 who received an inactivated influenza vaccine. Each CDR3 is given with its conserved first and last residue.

CSARGGAGSYEQYF | TRBJ2-7 | TRBV29-1
CASSPTAGDFYEQYF | TRBJ2-7 | TRBV7-2
CASRRQLLAERGYNEQFF | TRBJ2-1 | TRBV11-2
CATSRVRAYGYTF | TRBJ1-2 | TRBV15
CASSLVPSGGAYNEQFF | TRBJ2-1 | TRBV11-2
CAIGEWTGGLSEQYF | TRBJ2-7 | TRBV10-3
CASSPVGSNTEAFF | TRBJ1-1 | TRBV4-1
CASSLNPLAGDTDTQYF | TRBJ2-3 | TRBV12-3/TRBV12-4
CASSRDPSNSYNEQFF | TRBJ2-1 | TRBV4-1
CATSRAGLNEKLFF | TRBJ1-4 | TRBV15
CASSIQPGQQPQHF | TRBJ1-5 | TRBV19
CASSQDGRIISYNEQFF | TRBJ2-1 | TRBV4-1
CASSGDEQFF | TRBJ2-1 | TRBV12-3/TRBV12-4
CASSLVDFPGTEAFF | TRBJ1-1 | TRBV5-1
CASSLAGTASTDTQYF | TRBJ2-3 | TRBV12-3/TRBV12-4
CASSYVSSTDTQYF | TRBJ2-3 | TRBV6-2/TRBV6-3
CASSLTYRAGYTF | TRBJ1-2 | TRBV12-3/TRBV12-4
CASGGYTEAFF | TRBJ1-1 | TRBV25-1
CSALPLPNTGELFF | TRBJ2-2 | TRBV20-1
CASSFYTGDYEQYF | TRBJ2-7 | TRBV11-1
CASSQDFSPLHF | TRBJ1-6 | TRBV4-1
CASSLYRGWDYGYTF | TRBJ1-2 | TRBV28
CASSSSGSTFYEQYF | TRBJ2-7 | TRBV6-5
CASTLWAGYNEQFF | TRBJ2-1 | TRBV27
CASARLAEIYNEQFF | TRBJ2-1 | TRBV11-2
CASRRGPYSQETQYF | TRBJ2-5 | TRBV28
CASSESSGGKRDTQYF | TRBJ2-3 | TRBV12-3/TRBV12-4
CASSTGLYRTDTQYF | TRBJ2-3 | TRBV6-1
CATSDSAGGGAEQFF | TRBJ2-1 | TRBV24-1
CASSFLENTEAFF | TRBJ1-1 | TRBV7-6
CASSLYPDQPQHF | TRBJ1-5 | TRBV7-3
CSVSSGMNTEAFF | TRBJ1-1 | TRBV20-1
CASSGRVREQYF | TRBJ2-7 | TRBV5-6
CSARGPSDSGNTIYF | TRBJ1-3 | TRBV20-1
CASSQDYPPAIAGNTGELFF | TRBJ2-2 | TRBV4-3
CASSQDGAFSSTDTQYF | TRBJ2-3 | TRBV4-3
CSARDRAGHQETQYF | TRBJ2-5 | TRBV20-1
CASSPSPNTGGREPQHF | TRBJ1-5 | TRBV28
CASRGLAGSYEQYF | TRBJ2-7 | TRBV6-2/TRBV6-3
CASSWADRATEAFF | TRBJ1-1 | TRBV13
CASNRGDTGELFF | TRBJ2-2 | TRBV19
CAISAEVAGVGEQFF | TRBJ2-1 | TRBV10-3
CASSYFRGLEQYF | TRBJ2-7 | TRBV6-2/TRBV6-3
CASSSNSGRWSLNTEAFF | TRBJ1-1 | TRBV4-3
CASSLGTAFQETQYF | TRBJ2-5 | TRBV5-1
CAIGPGPTHEQYF | TRBJ2-7 | TRBV5-6
CASSQTSGSYNEQFF | TRBJ2-1 | TRBV5-1
CASSLPRSGGRDTDTQYF | TRBJ2-3 | TRBV11-1
CASSQEVYLYEQYF | TRBJ2-7 | TRBV4-2
CASGTVNTEAFF | TRBJ1-1 | TRBV19
CASSYLLTGTANTEAFF | TRBJ1-1 | TRBV6-2/TRBV6-3
CSVAGREGRYEQYF | TRBJ2-7 | TRBV29-1